A few counts support the clone carrying this TCR beta chain. TCRdb redid the calling of the RT-PCR reads with MiXCR, one entry per CDR3 protein. The table includes about 960,000 distinct CDR3 sequences, roughly 18% detected once. The entry originates in a study of patients and donors after allogeneic stem cell transplantation. The CDR3 extends over 16 amino acids. Germline assignment: CDR1 DFQATT and CDR2 SNEGSKA (reference sequence). Germline trimming cut 1 base from V and 1 base from J; bases unmatched to any gene: 7. This TCR was sampled from a human donor who was either an allogeneic HSCT recipient or a stem cell or donor lymphocyte infusion donor (not recorded which). It is not recorded whose cells these are; they may come from a transplant donor. The V gene is TRBV20-1, the J gene TRBJ2-7; 10 bases line up with TRBD2. The sequenced sample consisted of blood, either unsorted or a sorted T cell fraction (not recorded which). CDR3 sequence: CSARGGIAGGSYEQYF. The CDR3 nucleotides are TGCAGTGCTAGAGGTGGGATAGCGGGAGGTTCCTACGAGCAGTACTTC.